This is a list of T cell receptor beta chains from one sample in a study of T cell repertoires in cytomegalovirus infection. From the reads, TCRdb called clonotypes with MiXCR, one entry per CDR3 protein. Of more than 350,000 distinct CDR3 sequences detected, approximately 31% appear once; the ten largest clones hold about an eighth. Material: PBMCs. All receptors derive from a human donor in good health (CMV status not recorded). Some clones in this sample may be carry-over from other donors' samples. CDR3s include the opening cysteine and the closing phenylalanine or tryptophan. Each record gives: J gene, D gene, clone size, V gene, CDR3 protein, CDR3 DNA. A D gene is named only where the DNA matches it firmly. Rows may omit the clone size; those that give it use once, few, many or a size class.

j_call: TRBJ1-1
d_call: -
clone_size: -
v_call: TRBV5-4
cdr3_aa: CASSLQAPNTEAFF
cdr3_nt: TGTGCCAGCAGCCTTCAGGCGCCGAACACTGAAGCTTTCTTT

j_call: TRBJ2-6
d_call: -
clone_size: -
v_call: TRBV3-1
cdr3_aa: CASSPTGRAGSGANVLTF
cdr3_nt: TGTGCCAGCAGCCCAACCGGTAGGGCGGGGTCTGGGGCCAACGTCCTGACTTTC

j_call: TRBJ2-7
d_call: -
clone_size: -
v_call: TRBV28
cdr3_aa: CASSLSGRALEQYF
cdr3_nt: TGTGCCAGCAGTTTATCCGGCAGGGCTCTCGAGCAGTACTTC

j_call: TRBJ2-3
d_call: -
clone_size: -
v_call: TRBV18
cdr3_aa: CASSPPGPRVTQYF
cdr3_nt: TGTGCCAGCTCACCCCCGGGCCCCAGGGTAACGCAGTATTTT

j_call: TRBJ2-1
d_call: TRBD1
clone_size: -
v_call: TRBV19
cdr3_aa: CASRDRPYSYNEQFF
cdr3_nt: TGTGCCAGTAGGGACAGGCCCTACTCCTACAATGAGCAGTTCTTC

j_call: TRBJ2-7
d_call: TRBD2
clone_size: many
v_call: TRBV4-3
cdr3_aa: CASSHLAGGGLYEQYF
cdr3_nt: TGCGCCAGCAGCCACCTGGCGGGGGGGGGCCTTTACGAGCAGTACTTC

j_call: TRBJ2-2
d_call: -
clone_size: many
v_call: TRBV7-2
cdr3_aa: CASSLLIPNTGELFF
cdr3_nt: TGTGCCAGCAGCTTACTAATCCCGAACACCGGGGAGCTGTTTTTT

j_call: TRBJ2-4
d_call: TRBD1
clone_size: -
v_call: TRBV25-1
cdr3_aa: CASSTGTGGNIQYF
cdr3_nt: TGTGCCAGCAGTACCGGGACAGGCGGAAACATTCAGTACTTC

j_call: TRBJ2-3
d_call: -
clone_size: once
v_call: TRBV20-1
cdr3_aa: CSASVPSGRDTQYF
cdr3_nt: TGCAGTGCTTCGGTTCCTTCGGGCCGCGATACGCAGTATTTT

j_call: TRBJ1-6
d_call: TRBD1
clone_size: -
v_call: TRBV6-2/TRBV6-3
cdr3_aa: CASSYMLFTGTGDSPLHF
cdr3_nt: TGTGCCAGCAGTTACATGCTCTTTACCGGGACAGGGGATTCACCCCTCCACTTT

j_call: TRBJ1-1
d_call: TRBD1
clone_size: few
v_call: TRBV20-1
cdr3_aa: CSARTGTGRRGNTEAFF
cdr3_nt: TGCAGTGCTAGAACCGGGACAGGGCGAAGGGGGAACACTGAAGCTTTCTTT

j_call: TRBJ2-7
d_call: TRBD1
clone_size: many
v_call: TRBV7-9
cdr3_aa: CASSLDSGQGMGEQYF
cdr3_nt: TGTGCCAGCAGCCTAGACTCGGGACAGGGGATGGGCGAGCAGTACTTC

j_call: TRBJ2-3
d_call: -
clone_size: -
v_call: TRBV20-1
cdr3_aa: CSAPIRAGFTDTQYF
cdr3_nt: TGCAGTGCCCCCATCCGGGCGGGGTTCACAGATACGCAGTATTTT

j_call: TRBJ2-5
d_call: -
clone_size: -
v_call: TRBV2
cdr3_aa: CASSEVLSGVETQYF
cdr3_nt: TGTGCCAGCAGTGAAGTCCTCAGTGGGGTGGAGACCCAGTACTTC

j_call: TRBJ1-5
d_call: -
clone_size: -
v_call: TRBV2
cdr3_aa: CASSGGFQSNQPQHF
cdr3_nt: TGTGCCAGCAGTGGGGGGTTTCAGAGCAATCAGCCCCAGCATTTT

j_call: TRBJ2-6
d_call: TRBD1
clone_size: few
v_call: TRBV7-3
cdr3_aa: CASSLSLGQGVSGANVLTF
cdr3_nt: TGTGCCAGCAGCTTATCGTTGGGACAGGGGGTCTCTGGGGCCAACGTCCTGACTTTC

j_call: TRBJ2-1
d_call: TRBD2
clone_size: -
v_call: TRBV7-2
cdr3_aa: CASSHGRGLAGGRYNEQFF
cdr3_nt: TGTGCCAGCAGCCATGGAAGGGGACTAGCGGGGGGACGCTACAATGAGCAGTTCTTC

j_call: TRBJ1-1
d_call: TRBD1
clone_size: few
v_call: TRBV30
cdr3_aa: CAWSSGQGWTEAFF
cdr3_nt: TGTGCCTGGAGTTCCGGACAGGGGTGGACTGAAGCTTTCTTT

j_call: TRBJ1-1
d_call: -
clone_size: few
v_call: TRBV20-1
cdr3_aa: CSARVDSPMNTEAFF
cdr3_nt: TGCAGTGCTAGAGTAGACAGTCCGATGAACACTGAAGCTTTCTTT

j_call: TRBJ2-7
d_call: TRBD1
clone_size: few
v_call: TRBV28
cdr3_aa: CASSSPARQGAGEQYF
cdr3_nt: TGTGCCAGCAGTTCCCCTGCACGGCAGGGGGCTGGTGAGCAGTACTTC

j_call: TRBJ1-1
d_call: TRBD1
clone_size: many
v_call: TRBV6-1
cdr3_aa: CASSGLGQGWSDRTEAFF
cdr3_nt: TGTGCCAGCAGTGGGCTGGGACAGGGGTGGTCGGATCGCACTGAAGCTTTCTTT

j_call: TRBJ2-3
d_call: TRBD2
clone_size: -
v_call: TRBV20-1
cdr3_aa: CSARDKAGGSPGGTQYF
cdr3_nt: TGCAGTGCTAGAGATAAAGCGGGGGGCTCCCCGGGGGGTACGCAGTATTTT

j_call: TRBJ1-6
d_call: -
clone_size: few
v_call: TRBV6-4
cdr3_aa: CASRTRDLYSPLHF
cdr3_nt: TGTGCCAGCAGAACCCGGGACCTTTATTCACCCCTCCACTTT

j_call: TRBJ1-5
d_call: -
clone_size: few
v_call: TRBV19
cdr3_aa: CASSIPGNQPQHF
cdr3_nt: TGTGCCAGTAGTATTCCAGGGAATCAGCCCCAGCATTTT

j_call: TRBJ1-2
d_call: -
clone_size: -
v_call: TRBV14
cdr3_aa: CASSQDWGLYGYTF
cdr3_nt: TGTGCCAGCAGCCAAGATTGGGGACTCTACGGCTACACCTTC

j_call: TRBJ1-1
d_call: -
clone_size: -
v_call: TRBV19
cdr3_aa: CASTPVLDLGARFAEAFF
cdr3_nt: TGTGCCAGTACCCCGGTGTTAGATTTGGGGGCCCGCTTTGCTGAAGCTTTCTTT

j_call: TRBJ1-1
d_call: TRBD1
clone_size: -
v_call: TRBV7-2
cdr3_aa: CASSIDRGAEAFF
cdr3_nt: TGTGCCAGCAGCATCGACAGGGGCGCTGAAGCTTTCTTT

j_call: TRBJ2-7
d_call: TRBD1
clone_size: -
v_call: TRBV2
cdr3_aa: CASSAPADRAISYEQYF
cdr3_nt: TGTGCCAGCAGTGCTCCAGCGGACAGGGCAATATCCTACGAGCAGTACTTC

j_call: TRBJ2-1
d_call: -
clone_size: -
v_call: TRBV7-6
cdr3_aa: CASSFSTRTSYNEQFF
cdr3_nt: TGTGCCAGCAGCTTTTCGACCAGAACATCCTACAATGAGCAGTTCTTC

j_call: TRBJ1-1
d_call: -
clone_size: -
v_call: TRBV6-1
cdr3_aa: CTIWSAMNTEAFF
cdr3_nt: TGTACCATTTGGTCCGCAATGAACACTGAAGCTTTCTTT

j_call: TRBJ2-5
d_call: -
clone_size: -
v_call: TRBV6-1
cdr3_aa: CASKASRGQETQYF
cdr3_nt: TGTGCCAGTAAGGCCTCCAGGGGACAAGAGACCCAGTACTTC

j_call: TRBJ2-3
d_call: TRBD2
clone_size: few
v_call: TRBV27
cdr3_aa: CASSLQRGGADTQYF
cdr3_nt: TGTGCCAGCAGTTTACAGCGGGGGGGCGCAGATACGCAGTATTTT

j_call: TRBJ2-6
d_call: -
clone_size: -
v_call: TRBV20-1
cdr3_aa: CSAPGLYSGANVLTF
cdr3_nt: TGCAGTGCTCCGGGACTTTACTCTGGGGCCAACGTCCTGACTTTC

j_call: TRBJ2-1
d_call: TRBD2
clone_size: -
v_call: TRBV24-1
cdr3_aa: CATSESGTSGEFYNEQFF
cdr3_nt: TGTGCCACCAGTGAATCCGGGACTAGCGGGGAGTTCTACAATGAGCAGTTCTTC

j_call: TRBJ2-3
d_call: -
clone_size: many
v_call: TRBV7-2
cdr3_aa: CASSSGGDTQYF
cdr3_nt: TGTGCCAGCAGCTCAGGCGGAGATACGCAGTATTTT

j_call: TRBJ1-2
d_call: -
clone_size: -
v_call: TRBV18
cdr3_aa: CASSPFGIANYGYTF
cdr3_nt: TGTGCCAGCTCACCATTTGGGATAGCTAACTATGGCTACACCTTC